This T cell receptor (beta chain) was obtained from a study of OX40 agonist ivuxolimab in advanced cancers. About the study: Patients assigned to dose escalation were diagnosed with hepatocellular carcinoma, melanoma, renal cell or head and neck cancer. Partial responses were observed in three patients, of whom one had hepatocellular carcinoma and two had cutaneous melanoma. Of the participants, more than 35% had some prior anti-PD-1, anti-PD-L1 or anti-CTLA-4 therapy, which was allowed.

Overall study results and limits: Compared with others, partial responders at 0.1-3.0 mg/kg displayed clonal expansion among the lowest.

Repertoires were generated with immunoSEQ multiplex PCR, while TCRdb's copy carries only in-frame clones and drops some. The repertoire includes some 99,000 clones, roughly 94% of them detected once, and around 0.18% sits in the top ten. The V gene end was trimmed by 3 bases and the J gene end by 4 bases; junction bases not matched to a gene: 7. Per germline, CDR1 SGHNT and CDR2 YYREEE (reference sequence). The CDR3 has 15 amino acids. This clone was seen once. The antigen remains undetermined. This clonotype was sampled from an adult with an advanced solid tumor such as melanoma, head and neck, liver or kidney cancer. V and J are TRBV5-4 and TRBJ2-7, with TRBD1 matching 10 bases. The sequencing here drew on CD4+ or CD8+ T cells sorted from blood, taken in a trial of the OX40 agonist ivuxolimab. The CDR3 coding sequence is TGTGCCAGCAGCTCCGGGACAGGGGTTTTGTACGAGCAGTACTTC. Translation gives CASSSGTGVLYEQYF.